This record looks at one T cell receptor (beta chain) sequence and its context. Assay: immunoSEQ multiplex PCR; the TCRdb copy retains only in-frame clones and omits some. The data hold tens of thousands of clones, with roughly nine tenths observed a single time. This entry belongs to a study of T cell changes during pregnancy in multiple sclerosis. V lost 9 bases to trimming and J lost 0 bases; unmatched junction nucleotides: 5. Germline V CDR1 and CDR2: SGHTA, FQGTGA. The CDR3 runs 14 residues. This material consisted of CD4+ T cells from peripheral blood mononuclear cells, taken in the third trimester of pregnancy. The chain joins TRBV7-3 to TRBJ2-7; 10 bases are shared with TRBD2. This TCR derives from a female donor in good health, enrolled as a control in a pregnancy study. CDR3 nucleotides: TGTGCCAGGGGTCCTAGCGGGAGCTCCTACGAGCAGTACTTC. Its translation is CARGPSGSSYEQYF.